The TCR beta chain under discussion was sequenced for a study of shared clonotypes between healthy human individuals. Trimming pared 4 bases from V and 1 base from J, leaving 11 bases between. CDR3 length equals 14 residues. Per germline, CDR1 MNHEY and CDR2 SMNVEV (reference sequence). Terminally differentiated effector memory CD45RA+ cells were excluded by CCR7 positive selection of CD45RO-negative cells. Libraries were prepared by immunoSEQ multiplex PCR; TCRdb keeps only in-frame clonotypes and omits some of them. This table holds roughly 890,000 clones, 80% to 95% found once. The TCR was taken from a man aged 25 to 40 in good health. V and J are TRBV27 and TRBJ2-7, with D perhaps matching TRBD1 or TRBD2 (5 bases each). Material for sequencing was naive CD8+ T cells sorted from blood. Written as DNA, the CDR3 is TGTGCCAGCAGTTACGGGGCGAAATCCTACGAGCAGTACTTC. Amino acids: CASSYGAKSYEQYF.